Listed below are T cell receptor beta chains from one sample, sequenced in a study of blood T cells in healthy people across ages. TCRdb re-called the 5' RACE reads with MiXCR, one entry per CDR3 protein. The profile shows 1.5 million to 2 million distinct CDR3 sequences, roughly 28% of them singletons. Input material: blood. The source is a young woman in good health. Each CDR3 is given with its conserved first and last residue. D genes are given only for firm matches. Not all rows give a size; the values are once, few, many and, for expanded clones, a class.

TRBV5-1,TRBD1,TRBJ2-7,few,CASSTPGQAYEQYF,TGCGCCAGCAGCACTCCGGGACAGGCATACGAGCAGTACTTC
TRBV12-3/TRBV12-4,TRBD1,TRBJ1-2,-,CAGSTGQLNYGYTF,TGTGCCGGCAGTACGGGACAGCTTAACTATGGCTACACCTTC
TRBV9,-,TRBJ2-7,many,CASSVGVGLYEQYF,TGTGCCAGCAGCGTAGGGGTAGGGCTCTACGAGCAGTACTTC
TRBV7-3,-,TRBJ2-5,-,CASSLEEGPQETQYF,TGTGCCAGCAGCTTAGAAGAGGGGCCCCAAGAGACCCAGTACTTC
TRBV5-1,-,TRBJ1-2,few,CASSSQSTGSGYTF,TGCGCCAGCAGCTCTCAATCGACCGGATCCGGCTACACCTTC
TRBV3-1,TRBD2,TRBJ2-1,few,CASSHPVAGGPGEQFF,TGTGCCAGCAGCCACCCCGTGGCGGGAGGGCCGGGTGAGCAGTTCTTC
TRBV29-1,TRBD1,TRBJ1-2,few,CSADGQGRRGYTF,TGCAGCGCAGACGGACAGGGGAGGCGTGGCTACACCTTC
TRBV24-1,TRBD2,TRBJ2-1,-,CATSDLSVTSGGALGNEQFF,TGTGCCACCAGTGATTTGAGTGTGACTAGCGGGGGGGCCTTGGGCAATGAGCAGTTCTTC
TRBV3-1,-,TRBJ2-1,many,CASSPELVSSYNEQFF,TGTGCCAGCAGCCCTGAACTGGTGAGCTCCTACAATGAGCAGTTCTTC
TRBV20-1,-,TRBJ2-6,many,CSARDEGGPGRANVLTF,TGCAGTGCTAGAGATGAGGGAGGCCCGGGGAGGGCCAACGTCCTGACTTTC
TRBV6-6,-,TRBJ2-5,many,CASSYPGLGTQYF,TGTGCCAGCAGTTACCCGGGGCTGGGGACCCAGTACTTC
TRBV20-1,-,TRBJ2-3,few,CSARDQGRVRSADTQYF,TGCAGTGCTAGAGATCAGGGTCGGGTTAGGTCGGCAGATACGCAGTATTTT
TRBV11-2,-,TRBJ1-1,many,CASSPLRSSMNTEAFF,TGTGCCAGCAGCCCCCTAAGGAGTTCCATGAACACTGAAGCTTTCTTT
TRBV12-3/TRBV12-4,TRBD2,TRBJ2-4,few,CASRSGAGVAKTIQYF,TGTGCCAGCAGGTCGGGAGCGGGGGTAGCCAAAACCATTCAGTACTTC
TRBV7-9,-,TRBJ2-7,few,CASSPLGPLYYEQYF,TGTGCCAGCAGCCCGCTGGGTCCCCTTTACTACGAGCAGTACTTC
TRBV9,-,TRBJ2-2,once,CASSVVPSTGELFF,TGTGCCAGCAGCGTAGTCCCGAGCACCGGGGAGCTGTTTTTT
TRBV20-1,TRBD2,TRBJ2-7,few,CSARDGLAGDLTSYEQYF,TGCAGTGCTAGAGACGGACTAGCGGGGGATCTTACCTCCTACGAGCAGTACTTC
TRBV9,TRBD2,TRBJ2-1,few,CASSAPGTSGNNEQFF,TGTGCCAGCAGCGCTCCCGGGACTAGCGGAAACAATGAGCAGTTCTTC
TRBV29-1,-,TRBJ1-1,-,CSAGDRLGGKAFF,TGCAGCGCCGGCGACAGGCTTGGGGGCAAAGCTTTCTTT
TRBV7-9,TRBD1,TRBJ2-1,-,CASSYGQGAKEQFF,TGTGCCAGCAGCTACGGACAGGGGGCTAAGGAGCAGTTCTTC
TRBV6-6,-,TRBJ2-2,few,CASSYYLGSGELFF,TGTGCCAGCAGTTACTATCTGGGGTCCGGGGAGCTGTTTTTT
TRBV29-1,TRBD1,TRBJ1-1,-,CSAALTGVVTEAFF,TGCAGCGCCGCCCTGACAGGGGTAGTTACTGAAGCTTTCTTT
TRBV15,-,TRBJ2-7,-,CATSSPGGAQYF,TGTGCCACCAGCTCACCTGGTGGGGCGCAGTACTTC
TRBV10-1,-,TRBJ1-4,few,CASSESLVGKLFF,TGCGCCAGCAGTGAATCCCTGGTTGGAAAACTGTTTTTT
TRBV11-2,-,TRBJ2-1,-,CASKGLHPYNEQFF,TGTGCCAGCAAAGGACTACACCCCTACAATGAGCAGTTCTTC
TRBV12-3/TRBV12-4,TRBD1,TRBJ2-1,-,CASSSSDRDEQFF,TGTGCCAGCAGTTCCTCCGACAGGGATGAGCAGTTCTTC
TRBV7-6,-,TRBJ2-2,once,CASRTATTGELFF,TGTGCCAGCAGGACAGCTACCACCGGGGAGCTGTTTTTT